This T cell receptor (beta chain) was sequenced during a study of T cell responses to AZD1222 COVID-19 vaccine. The germline V gene has CDR1 SEHNR and CDR2 FQNEAQ (reference sequence). The CDR3 totals 14 residues. V lost 0 bases and J lost 11, with 16 bases in between. The table came from immunoSEQ multiplex PCR; TCRdb's copy has only in-frame clones and leaves some out. Of around 140,000 clones in the sample, around 92% are singletons; the top ten hold approximately 3%. This chain connects TRBV7-9 to TRBJ1-1; maybe TRBD1 (6 bases). The TCR originated in an adult in good health. The sequenced sample was peripheral blood, obtained on day 0 of AZD1222 vaccination. DNA for the CDR3: TGTGCCAGCAGCTTAGCGTATGGGGGCGAGGGGGCTTTCTTT. This codes for CASSLAYGGEGAFF.